This TCR beta chain was sequenced during a study of blood T cells in healthy people across ages. Germline CDR1 and CDR2: SGDLS and YYNGEE. Trimming removed 3 bases at V and 2 bases at J, with 16 bases between. This CDR3 spans 16 amino acids. Sample-barcoded 5' priming and a J-beta primer mix drove a second PCR of roughly 7 to 11 cycles. TCRdb used MiXCR to reprocess the 5' RACE reads, holding one entry per CDR3 protein. Of 1.5 million to 2 million distinct CDR3 sequences detected, around 50% appear once; the ten largest clones hold 2.1%. Sequencing was carried out using blood. This clonotype was obtained from a woman aged 35 to 49 in good health. This chain links TRBV9 with TRBJ2-3; the D gene could be TRBD1 or TRBD2 (5 bases each). The CDR3 reads CASSADNGGYTDTQYF. The CDR3 DNA is TGTGCCAGCAGCGCGGACAATGGAGGCTACACAGATACGCAGTATTTT.